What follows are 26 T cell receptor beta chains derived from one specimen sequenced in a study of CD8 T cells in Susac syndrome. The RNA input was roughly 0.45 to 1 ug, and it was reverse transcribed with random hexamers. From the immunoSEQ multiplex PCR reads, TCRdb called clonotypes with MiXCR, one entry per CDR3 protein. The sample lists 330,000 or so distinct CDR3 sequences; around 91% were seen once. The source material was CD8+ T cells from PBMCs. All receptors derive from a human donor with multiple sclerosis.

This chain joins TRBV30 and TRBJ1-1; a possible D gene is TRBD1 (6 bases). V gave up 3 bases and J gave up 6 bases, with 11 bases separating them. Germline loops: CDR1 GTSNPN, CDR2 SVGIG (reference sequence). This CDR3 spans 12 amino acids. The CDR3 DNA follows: TGTGCCTGGAGCGACGGACAGCCTGAAGCTTTCTTT. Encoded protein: CAWSDGQPEAFF.

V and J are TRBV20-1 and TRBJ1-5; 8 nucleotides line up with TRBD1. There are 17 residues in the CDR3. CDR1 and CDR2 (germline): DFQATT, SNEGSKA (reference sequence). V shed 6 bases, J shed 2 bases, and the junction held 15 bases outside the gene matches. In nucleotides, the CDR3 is TGCAGTGCCCCAGCGATTGACAGGGGCCTCGGCAATCAGCCCCAGCATTTT. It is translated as CSAPAIDRGLGNQPQHF.

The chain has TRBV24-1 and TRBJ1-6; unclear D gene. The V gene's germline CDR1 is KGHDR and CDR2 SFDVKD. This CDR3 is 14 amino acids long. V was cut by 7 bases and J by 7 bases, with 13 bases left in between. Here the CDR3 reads CATSESAYNSPLHF. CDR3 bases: TGTGCCACCAGCGAATCGGCATACAATTCACCCCTCCACTTT.

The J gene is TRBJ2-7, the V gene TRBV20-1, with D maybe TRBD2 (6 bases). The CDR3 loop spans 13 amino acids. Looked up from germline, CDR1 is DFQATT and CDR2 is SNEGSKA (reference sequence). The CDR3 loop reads CSAPQGGGTEQYF. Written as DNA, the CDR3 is TGCAGCGCACCCCAGGGCGGCGGGACCGAGCAGTACTTC.

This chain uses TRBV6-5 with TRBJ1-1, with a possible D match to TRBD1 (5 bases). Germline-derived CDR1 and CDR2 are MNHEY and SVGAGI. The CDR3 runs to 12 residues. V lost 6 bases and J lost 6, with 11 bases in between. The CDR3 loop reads CASSPGTPEAFF. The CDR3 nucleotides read TGTGCCAGCAGCCCCGGGACCCCTGAAGCTTTCTTT.

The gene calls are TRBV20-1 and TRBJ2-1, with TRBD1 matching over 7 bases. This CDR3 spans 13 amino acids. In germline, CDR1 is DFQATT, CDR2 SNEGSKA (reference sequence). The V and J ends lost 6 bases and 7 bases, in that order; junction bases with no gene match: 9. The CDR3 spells CSATDRLANEQFF. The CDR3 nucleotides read TGCAGTGCCACGGACAGGTTGGCAAATGAGCAGTTCTTC.

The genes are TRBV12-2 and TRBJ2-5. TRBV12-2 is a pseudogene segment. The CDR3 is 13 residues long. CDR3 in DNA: TGTGCAAGTCGTCGCGACGCACGAGAGACCCAGTACTTC. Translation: CASRRDARETQYF.

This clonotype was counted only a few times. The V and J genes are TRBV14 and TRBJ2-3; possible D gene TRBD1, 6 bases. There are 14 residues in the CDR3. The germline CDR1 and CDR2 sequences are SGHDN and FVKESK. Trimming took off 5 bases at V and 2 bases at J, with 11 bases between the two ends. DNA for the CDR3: TGTGCCAGCAGCTTGGACAGCAACACAGATACGCAGTATTTT. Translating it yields CASSLDSNTDTQYF.

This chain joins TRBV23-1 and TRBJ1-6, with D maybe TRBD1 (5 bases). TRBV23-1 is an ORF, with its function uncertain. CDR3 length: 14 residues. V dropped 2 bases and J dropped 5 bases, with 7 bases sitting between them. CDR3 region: CASSQRGNNSPLHF. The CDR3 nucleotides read TGCGCCAGCAGTCAAAGGGGAAATAATTCACCCCTCCACTTT.

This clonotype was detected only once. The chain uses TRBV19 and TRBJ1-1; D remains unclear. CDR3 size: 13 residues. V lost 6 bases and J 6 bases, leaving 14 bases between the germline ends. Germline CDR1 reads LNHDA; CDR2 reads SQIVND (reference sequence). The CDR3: CASSNLHSSEAFF. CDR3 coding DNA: TGTGCCAGTAGCAACCTTCATTCATCTGAAGCTTTCTTT.

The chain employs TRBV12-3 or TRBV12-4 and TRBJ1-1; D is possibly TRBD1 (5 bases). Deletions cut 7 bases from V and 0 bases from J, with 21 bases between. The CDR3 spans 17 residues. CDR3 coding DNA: TGTGCCAGCAATCAAAACAGGAACCCGAAAATGAACACTGAAGCTTTCTTT. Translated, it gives CASNQNRNPKMNTEAFF.

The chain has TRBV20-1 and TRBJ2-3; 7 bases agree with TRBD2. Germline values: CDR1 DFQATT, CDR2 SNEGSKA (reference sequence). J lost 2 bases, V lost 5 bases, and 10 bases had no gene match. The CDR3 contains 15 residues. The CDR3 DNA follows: TGCAGTGCTGAGGCGGGAGTGACACCCACAGATACGCAGTATTTT. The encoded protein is CSAEAGVTPTDTQYF.

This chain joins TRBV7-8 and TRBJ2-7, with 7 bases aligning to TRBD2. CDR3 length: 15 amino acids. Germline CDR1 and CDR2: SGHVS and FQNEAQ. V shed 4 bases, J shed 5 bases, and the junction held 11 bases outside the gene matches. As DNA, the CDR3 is TGTGCCAGCAGCTACTCCTGGGGGGGGTTTAACGAGCAGTACTTC. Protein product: CASSYSWGGFNEQYF. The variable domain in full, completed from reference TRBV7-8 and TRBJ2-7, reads GAGVSQSPRYKVAKRGQDVALRCDPISGHVSLFWYQQALGQGPEFLTYFQNEAQLDKSGLPSDRFFAERPEGSVSTLKIQRTQQEDSAVYLCASSYSWGGFNEQYFGPGTRLTVT.

CDR3 in amino acids: CASSQVLPGLGSYNEQFF. In nucleotides, the CDR3 is TGCGCCAGCAGCCAAGTGTTGCCGGGACTTGGCTCCTACAATGAGCAGTTCTTC. The V and J genes are TRBV4-3 and TRBJ2-1, with D perhaps TRBD2 (6 bases). Germline CDR1 and CDR2: LGHNA and YSLEER. V dropped 1 base and J dropped 0 bases, with 16 bases sitting between them. The CDR3 length is 18 residues.

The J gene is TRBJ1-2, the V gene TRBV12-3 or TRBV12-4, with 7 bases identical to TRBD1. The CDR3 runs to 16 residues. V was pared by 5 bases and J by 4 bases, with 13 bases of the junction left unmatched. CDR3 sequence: CASSLNAVQGIYGYTF. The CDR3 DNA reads TGTGCCAGCAGTCTGAATGCCGTACAGGGGATCTATGGCTACACCTTC.

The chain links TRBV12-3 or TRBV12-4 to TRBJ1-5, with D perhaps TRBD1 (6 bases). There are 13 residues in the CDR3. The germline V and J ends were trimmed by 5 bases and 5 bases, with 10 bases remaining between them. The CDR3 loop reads CASSPDRYQPQHF. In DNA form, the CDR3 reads TGTGCCAGCAGTCCGGACAGATATCAGCCCCAGCATTTT.

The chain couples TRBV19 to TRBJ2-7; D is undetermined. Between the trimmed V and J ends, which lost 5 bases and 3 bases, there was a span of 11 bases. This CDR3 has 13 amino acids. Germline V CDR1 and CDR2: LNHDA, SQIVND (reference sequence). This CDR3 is CASSFDARYEQYF. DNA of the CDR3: TGTGCCAGTAGTTTCGATGCACGCTACGAGCAGTACTTC.

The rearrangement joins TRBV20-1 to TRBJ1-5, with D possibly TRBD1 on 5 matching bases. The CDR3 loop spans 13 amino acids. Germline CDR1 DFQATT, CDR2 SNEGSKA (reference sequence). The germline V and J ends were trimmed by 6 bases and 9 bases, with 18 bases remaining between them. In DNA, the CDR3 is TGCAGTGCCCGGCCCATAAATCAGGGGCCCCAGCATTTT. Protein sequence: CSARPINQGPQHF.

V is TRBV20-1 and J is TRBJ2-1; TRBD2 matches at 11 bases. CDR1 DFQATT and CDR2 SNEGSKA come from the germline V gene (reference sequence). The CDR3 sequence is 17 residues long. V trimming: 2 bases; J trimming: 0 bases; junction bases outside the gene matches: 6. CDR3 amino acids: CSARLAGGGSSYNEQFF. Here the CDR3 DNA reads TGCAGTGCTAGACTAGCGGGAGGAGGGAGCTCCTACAATGAGCAGTTCTTC.

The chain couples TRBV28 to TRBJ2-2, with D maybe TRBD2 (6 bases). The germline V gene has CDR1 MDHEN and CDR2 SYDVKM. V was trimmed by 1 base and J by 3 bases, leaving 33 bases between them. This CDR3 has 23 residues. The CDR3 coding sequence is TGTGCCAGCAGTTTATCCGGCGGGGTATCCGGAGCGGGTTGGGGCCCCTACACCGGGGAGCTGTTTTTT. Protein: CASSLSGGVSGAGWGPYTGELFF.

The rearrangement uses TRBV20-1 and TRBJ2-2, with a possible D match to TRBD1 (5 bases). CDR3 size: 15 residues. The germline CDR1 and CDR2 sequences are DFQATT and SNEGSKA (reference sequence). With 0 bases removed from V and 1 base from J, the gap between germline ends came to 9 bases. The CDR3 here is CSARDRQGNTGELFF. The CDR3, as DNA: TGCAGTGCTAGAGATCGGCAGGGGAACACCGGGGAGCTGTTTTTT.

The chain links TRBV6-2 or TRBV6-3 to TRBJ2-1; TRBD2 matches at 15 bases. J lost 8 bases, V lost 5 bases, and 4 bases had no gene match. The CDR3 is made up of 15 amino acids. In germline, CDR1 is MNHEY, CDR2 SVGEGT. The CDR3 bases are TGTGCCAGCAGTGGGACTAGCGGGGGGCGGCATGAGCAGTTCTTC. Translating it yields CASSGTSGGRHEQFF.

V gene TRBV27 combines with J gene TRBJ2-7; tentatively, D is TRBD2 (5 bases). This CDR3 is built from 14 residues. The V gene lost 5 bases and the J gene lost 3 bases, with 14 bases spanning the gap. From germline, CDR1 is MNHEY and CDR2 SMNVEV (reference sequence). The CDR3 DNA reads TGTGCCAGCAGTCCCCAACGGACTTTCTACGAGCAGTACTTC. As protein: CASSPQRTFYEQYF.

The CDR3 here is CASSALSRETQYF. CDR3 DNA sequence: TGTGCCAGCAGCGCCTTATCTCGAGAGACCCAGTACTTC. The gene calls are TRBV9 and TRBJ2-5; D gene uncertain. Trimming removed 3 bases at V and 4 bases at J, with 10 bases between. Germline values: CDR1 SGDLS, CDR2 YYNGEE. This CDR3 has 13 residues. The entire variable domain, with the rest obtained from reference TRBV9 and TRBJ2-5, is as follows: DSGVTQTPKHLITATGQRVTLRCSPRSGDLSVYWYQQSLDQGLQFLIQYYNGEERAKGNILERFSAQQFPDLHSELNLSSLELGDSALYFCASSALSRETQYFGPGTRLLVL.

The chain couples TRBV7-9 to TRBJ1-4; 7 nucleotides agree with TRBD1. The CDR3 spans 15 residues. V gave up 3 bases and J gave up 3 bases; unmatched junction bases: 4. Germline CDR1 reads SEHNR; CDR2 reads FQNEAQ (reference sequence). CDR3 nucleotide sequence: TGTGCCAGCAGCTTTTTGACAGGGTCTAATGAAAAACTGTTTTTT. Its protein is CASSFLTGSNEKLFF.

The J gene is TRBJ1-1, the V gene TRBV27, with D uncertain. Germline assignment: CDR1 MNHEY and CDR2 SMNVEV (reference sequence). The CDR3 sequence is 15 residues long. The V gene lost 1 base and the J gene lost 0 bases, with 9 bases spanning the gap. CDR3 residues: CASSLWSGLNTEAFF. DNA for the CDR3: TGTGCCAGCAGTTTATGGTCCGGGTTGAACACTGAAGCTTTCTTT.